The next 3 T cell receptor beta chains were all read from a single sample in a study of cytomegalovirus exposure and HLA in healthy donors. Use of 60 Vbeta and 13 Jbeta primers characterized the PCR. Profiled with immunoSEQ multiplex PCR; TCRdb holds only in-frame clones, not every one. The top ten clones hold roughly 4.7% of a sample with 120,000 to 150,000 clones, just under 70% of them seen once. The sample comprised PBMCs. The origin of the receptors is a man between 60 and 70 years old in good health and CMV-seronegative.

J is TRBJ2-4 and V is TRBV5-1; 9 nucleotides match TRBD1. Germline V gives CDR1 SGHRS, CDR2 YFSETQ. This CDR3 is 16 amino acids long. V trimming: 6 bases; J trimming: 2 bases; junction bases outside the gene matches: 9. The CDR3 loop reads CASTDRGAQSKNIQYF. The DNA for the CDR3 is TGCGCCAGCACCGACAGGGGGGCCCAGTCCAAAAACATTCAGTACTTC.

The chain recombines TRBV30 with TRBJ1-1; the D is unclear. CDR1 and CDR2 from the germline V gene are GTSNPN and SVGIG (reference sequence). V lost 2 bases and J 4 bases, leaving 11 bases between the germline ends. This CDR3 spans 13 amino acids. Here the CDR3 DNA reads TGTGCCTGGAGTTCGACGGCGGGCACTGAAGCTTTCTTT. This codes for CAWSSTAGTEAFF.

The rearrangement joins TRBV12-1 to TRBJ2-7; the tabulated D call, TRBD2, remains unverified against the DNA. TRBV12-1 is a pseudogene locus. This CDR3 comprises 14 residues. The CDR3 reads CASSQRSLPYEQYF. The CDR3, as DNA: TGTGCCAGCAGCCAAAGAAGCCTTCCCTACGAGCAGTACTTC.